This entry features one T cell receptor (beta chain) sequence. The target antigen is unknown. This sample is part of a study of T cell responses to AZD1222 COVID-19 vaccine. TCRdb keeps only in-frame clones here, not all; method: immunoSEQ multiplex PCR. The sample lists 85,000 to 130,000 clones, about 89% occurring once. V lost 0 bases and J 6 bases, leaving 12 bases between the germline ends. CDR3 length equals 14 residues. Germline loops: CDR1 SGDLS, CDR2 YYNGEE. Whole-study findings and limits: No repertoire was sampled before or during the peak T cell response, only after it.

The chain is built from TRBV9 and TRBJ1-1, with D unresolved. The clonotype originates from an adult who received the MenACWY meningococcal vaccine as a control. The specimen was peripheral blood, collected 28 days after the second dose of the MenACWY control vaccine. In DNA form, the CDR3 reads TGTGCCAGCAGCGTAGGGATCCCGGACGCTGAAGCTTTCTTT. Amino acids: CASSVGIPDAEAFF.